This record covers a single TCR beta chain. DNA from unsorted PBMC was sequenced on ten immunoSEQ deep assay plates. Some clones are missing from TCRdb's copy, which holds only in-frame ones; the method was immunoSEQ multiplex PCR. Seen here are hundreds of thousands of clones, about 74% observed once, and the top ten hold 12%. In germline, CDR1 is SQVTM, CDR2 ANQGSEA. CDR3 length: 13 residues. The V and J ends lost 4 bases and 3 bases respectively, with 10 bases between them. This sample stems from a study of shared clonotypes between healthy human individuals. The sequenced sample consisted of PBMCs. This chain uses TRBV29-1 with TRBJ2-1; D may be TRBD1 or TRBD2 (6 bases each). The receptor was derived from a middle-aged woman in good health. Some clones in this sample may be carry-over from other donors' samples. Here the CDR3 reads CSVVGGGYNEQFF. Here the CDR3 DNA reads TGCAGCGTTGTAGGGGGAGGCTACAATGAGCAGTTCTTC.